One sample yielded the 22 T cell receptor beta chains listed below, sequenced in a study of cytomegalovirus exposure and HLA in healthy donors (dated by TCRdb to about 2017). Receptor amplification or capture employed the immunoSEQ multiplex PCR assay. The multiplex PCR relied on a mix of 60 forward primers for TCR Vbeta segments and 13 reverse primers for TCR Jbeta segments. TCRdb mirrors the immuneACCESS table, restricted to in-frame sequences. Some clones are absent from its copies; in checked studies, under half trace to an unresolved V gene, and the reason for the others is unknown. The sample table lists approximately 160,000 clones, approximately 71% of them with a count of one. 4.9% of the sample belongs to the ten largest clones. The sequenced sample was PBMCs. These receptors came from a male donor in good health and CMV-seronegative.

V gene TRBV6-1 combines with J gene TRBJ2-1; 7 bases fit TRBD1. J lost 2 bases, V lost 6 bases, and 7 bases had no gene match. Germline V gene sequence: CDR1 MNHNS, CDR2 SASEGT. The CDR3 totals 15 residues. DNA for the CDR3: TGTGCCAGCAGAACTTCCGGGACAGCCTACAATGAGCAGTTCTTC. It specifies CASRTSGTAYNEQFF.

CDR3 region: CASSERTGPYEQYF. The DNA for the CDR3 is TGTGCCAGCAGTGAACGGACAGGCCCCTACGAGCAGTACTTC. The rearrangement uses TRBV2 and TRBJ2-7, with 7 bases identical to TRBD1. The germline CDR1 and CDR2 sequences are SNHLY and FYNNEI. The trim removed 2 bases at V and 2 bases at J, leaving 3 bases unmatched. This CDR3 spans 14 amino acids.

The rearrangement uses TRBV9 and TRBJ2-7; the D is unclear. Germline V gene data show CDR1 as SGDLS and CDR2 as YYNGEE. The germline V and J ends were trimmed by 0 bases and 2 bases, with 12 bases remaining between them. The CDR3 loop spans 15 amino acids. The DNA of the CDR3 is TGTGCCAGCAGCGTAGGAGTAGCTGGTACCTACGAGCAGTACTTC. It codes for CASSVGVAGTYEQYF. The full variable domain, rest sourced from reference TRBV9 and TRBJ2-7, is DSGVTQTPKHLITATGQRVTLRCSPRSGDLSVYWYQQSLDQGLQFLIQYYNGEERAKGNILERFSAQQFPDLHSELNLSSLELGDSALYFCASSVGVAGTYEQYFGPGTRLTVT.

CDR3 sequence (DNA): TGCGCCAGCAGTCAACCACCGGGACAGTCCTACGAGCAGTACTTC. This translates into CASSQPPGQSYEQYF. This rearrangement joins TRBV23-1 to TRBJ2-7; 7 bases line up with TRBD1. TRBV23-1 is an open reading frame whose function is uncertain. The length of the CDR3 is 15 residues. V lost 2 bases to trimming and J lost 1 base; unmatched junction nucleotides: 5.

A single count supports this clone. The V and J genes are TRBV9 and TRBJ2-2, with D unresolved. The germline gives CDR1 SGDLS, CDR2 YYNGEE. Deletions cut 5 bases from V and 6 bases from J, with 5 bases between. The length of the CDR3 is 11 residues. CDR3 in DNA: TGTGCCAGCAGGGCCGCCGGGGAGCTGTTTTTT. It specifies CASRAAGELFF.

The sample holds a few counts of this clone. DNA of the CDR3: TGTGCCAGTAGTATGGGGTCTAGCGGGGGTGGGGAGACCCAGTACTTC. This translates into CASSMGSSGGGETQYF. The rearrangement links TRBV19 to TRBJ2-5, with 10 bases matching TRBD2. CDR3 length equals 16 residues. Germline V gene sequence: CDR1 LNHDA, CDR2 SQIVND (reference sequence). V shed 3 bases and J 5 bases; nucleotides not matched to a gene: 9. The full variable domain, completed using reference TRBV19 and TRBJ2-5, is DGGITQSPKYLFRKEGQNVTLSCEQNLNHDAMYWYRQDPGQGLRLIYYSQIVNDFQKGDIAEGYSVSREKKESFPLTVTSAQKNPTAFYLCASSMGSSGGGETQYFGPGTRLLVL.

The CDR3 DNA reads as TGTGCCAGCAGCTTAGGGCAGGGGTATGGCTACACCTTC. Protein sequence: CASSLGQGYGYTF. V gene TRBV7-7 combines with J gene TRBJ1-2, with TRBD1 as a possible D gene (6 bases). Trimming removed 1 base from V and 5 bases from J, with 8 bases in between. The CDR3 has 13 amino acids. The V gene's germline CDR1 is SSHAT and CDR2 FNYEAQ (reference sequence).

The chain employs TRBV4-3 and TRBJ2-6; 11 bases are shared with TRBD1. The V and J ends lost 4 bases and 1 base, in that order; junction bases with no gene match: 0. Germline V gene data show CDR1 as LGHNA and CDR2 as YSLEER. The CDR3 covers 16 residues. In nucleotides, the CDR3 is TGCGCCAGCAGCCGGGACAGGGGGTCTGGGGCCAACGTCCTGACTTTC. Translated, it gives CASSRDRGSGANVLTF.

This clone was counted a few times. This rearrangement joins TRBV28 to TRBJ2-3; a weak D match, TRBD1 (6 bases). Trimming stripped 4 bases from V and 2 bases from J, with 10 bases between. The CDR3 consists of 14 residues. The V gene's germline CDR1 is MDHEN and CDR2 SYDVKM. CDR3 DNA: TGTGCCAGCAGTTCCGGACAGAACACAGATACGCAGTATTTT. Encoded protein: CASSSGQNTDTQYF.

The CDR3 protein is CASSLRQGSGNQPQHF. As DNA, the CDR3 is TGTGCCAGCTCACTACGACAGGGGTCGGGCAATCAGCCCCAGCATTTT. The chain uses TRBV18 and TRBJ1-5; TRBD1 matches at 8 bases. Germline V CDR1 and CDR2: KGHSH, LQKENI. V lost 4 bases to trimming and J lost 2 bases; unmatched junction nucleotides: 7. This CDR3 spans 16 amino acids.

The rearrangement links TRBV28 to TRBJ1-5, with TRBD1 matching over 8 bases. V was pared by 5 bases and J by 4 bases, with 7 bases of the junction left unmatched. CDR3 length: 15 amino acids. Germline V gene data show CDR1 as MDHEN and CDR2 as SYDVKM. CDR3 region: CASSRAGGQNQPQHF. Here the CDR3 DNA reads TGTGCCAGCAGTCGGGCAGGGGGCCAAAATCAGCCCCAGCATTTT.

V and J are TRBV10-3 and TRBJ2-7, with unresolved D. The germline gives CDR1 ENHRY, CDR2 SYGVKD. This CDR3 is built from 12 residues. Trimming removed 6 bases from V and 0 bases from J, with 6 bases in between. The CDR3 sequence is CAISFFSYEQYF. The CDR3, as DNA: TGTGCCATCAGCTTCTTCTCCTACGAGCAGTACTTC.

This clone turned up a few times. Other DNA sequences in this sample translate to the same CDR3. This chain's CDR3 is CASSFRGYGYTF. As DNA, the CDR3 is TGTGCCAGCAGTTTCAGGGGCTATGGCTACACCTTC. The genes are TRBV28 and TRBJ1-2; weak D call: TRBD1 (6 bases). Germline values: CDR1 MDHEN, CDR2 SYDVKM. The CDR3 totals 12 residues. The V end was cut by 3 bases, the J end by 4 bases, with 6 bases between.

With respect to this clone: Within the sample, other DNA sequences also encode this same CDR3. The chain combines TRBV5-1 with TRBJ2-1; 9 positions match TRBD2. J was trimmed by 4 bases and V by 4 bases; bases with no gene match: 6. This CDR3 has 15 residues. Looked up from germline, CDR1 is SGHRS and CDR2 is YFSETQ. The CDR3 nucleotides are TGCGCCAGCAGCACCGGGACTAGCTCATACAATGAGCAGTTCTTC. Translation: CASSTGTSSYNEQFF.

Only a few counts were recorded for this clone. This sequence joins TRBV19 and TRBJ1-1, with a weak D call TRBD1 (6 bases). Germline values: CDR1 LNHDA, CDR2 SQIVND (reference sequence). This CDR3 spans 15 amino acids. V lost 0 bases, J lost 4 bases, and 12 bases lay in between. The CDR3 here is CASSIDQVGATEAFF. The CDR3 coding sequence is TGTGCCAGTAGTATAGACCAAGTGGGGGCCACTGAAGCTTTCTTT.

The chain carries TRBV7-6 and TRBJ1-4; D remains ambiguous. Germline loops: CDR1 SGHVS, CDR2 FNYEAQ. V was pared by 5 bases and J by 5 bases, with 12 bases between. The CDR3 spans 14 residues. The DNA of the CDR3 is TGTGCCAGCAGCCCCCGGGCGGGGAATGAAAAACTGTTTTTT. This encodes CASSPRAGNEKLFF.

This chain links TRBV7-9 with TRBJ2-1; unclear D gene. The germline V gene has CDR1 SEHNR and CDR2 FQNEAQ (reference sequence). Deletions cut 5 bases from V and 10 bases from J, with 9 bases between. The CDR3 is 11 residues long. The CDR3 region has the DNA TGTGCCAGCAGCCTGACAAGGGAGCAGTTCTTC. Translation: CASSLTREQFF.

This clone showed up just once. The V gene is TRBV5-1, the J gene TRBJ2-1; TRBD2 might be the D (5 bases). Germline V lookup: CDR1 SGHRS, CDR2 YFSETQ. Trimming removed 4 bases from V and 5 bases from J, with 13 bases in between. The CDR3 totals 14 residues. CDR3 sequence (DNA): TGCGCCAGCAGCCCACCCCCGGGGAACAATGAGCAGTTCTTC. This codes for CASSPPPGNNEQFF.

The V call is TRBV19, the J call TRBJ1-4; no firm D call. With 5 bases removed from V and 7 bases from J, the gap between germline ends came to 14 bases. This CDR3 has 14 residues. Germline V gives CDR1 LNHDA, CDR2 SQIVND (reference sequence). The DNA of the CDR3 is TGTGCCAGTAGTTGGACCGGGGTGGTTGAAAAACTGTTTTTT. Its translation is CASSWTGVVEKLFF.

The chain recombines TRBV10-3 with TRBJ1-1; D uncertain. The CDR3 runs 13 residues. The germline V gene encodes CDR1 ENHRY and CDR2 SYGVKD. Trimming removed 0 bases from V and 11 bases from J, with 13 bases in between. This CDR3 is CAISESGFGGAFF. The CDR3 nucleotides read TGTGCCATCAGTGAGTCGGGGTTTGGAGGGGCTTTCTTT.

This clone was counted a few times. The chain carries TRBV18 and TRBJ2-7, with D uncertain. In germline, CDR1 is KGHSH, CDR2 LQKENI. This CDR3 is 15 amino acids long. V lost 3 bases to trimming and J lost 3 bases, with 15 bases between them. This CDR3 is CASSPPQTDYYEQYF. CDR3 DNA: TGTGCCAGCTCACCCCCACAGACGGATTACTACGAGCAGTACTTC.

The genes are TRBV5-1 and TRBJ2-1; D unresolved. The germline gives CDR1 SGHRS, CDR2 YFSETQ. This CDR3 has 15 amino acids. V lost 4 bases and J 0 bases, leaving 11 bases between the germline ends. CDR3 amino acids: CASSLDGDSYNEQFF. The CDR3 DNA sequence: TGCGCCAGCAGCCTGGACGGAGACTCCTACAATGAGCAGTTCTTC.